These 25 T cell receptor beta chains were all obtained from the same sample, sequenced in a study of cytomegalovirus exposure and HLA in healthy donors. A multiplex PCR was run with 60 Vbeta primers and 13 Jbeta primers. The repertoire was sequenced with immunoSEQ multiplex PCR; TCRdb's copy has only in-frame clones and lacks some. The repertoire holds approximately 210,000 clones, with about 87% as singletons. What was sequenced was PBMCs. These receptors were taken from a man under 40 in good health and CMV-seronegative.

This clone was observed a handful of times. This chain uses TRBV5-3 with TRBJ2-5, with 8 bases aligning to TRBD1. TRBV5-3 is an ORF; its function is uncertain. Trimming took 6 bases from V and 3 from J; bases not matched to a gene: 1. The CDR3 is made up of 12 amino acids. The CDR3 here is CARTDREETQYF. CDR3 DNA sequence: TGTGCCAGAACGGACAGGGAAGAGACCCAGTACTTC.

This chain uses TRBV14 with TRBJ1-2; D unresolved. CDR1 is SGHDN and CDR2 is FVKESK in the germline V gene. V lost 2 bases, J lost 4 bases, and 5 bases lay in between. CDR3 length: 12 residues. The CDR3 spells CASSQHSYGYTF. The CDR3 DNA sequence: TGTGCCAGCAGCCAACATAGCTATGGCTACACCTTC.

The chain uses TRBV7-2 and TRBJ2-7, with 12 bases fitting TRBD2. Trimming at V came to 5 bases and at J to 3 bases, leaving 5 bases not matched to a gene. CDR3 length: 15 residues. The germline V gene encodes CDR1 SGHTA and CDR2 FQGNSA. The CDR3 DNA is TGTGCCAGCAGCGGGCTAGCGGGAGGGTTCTACGAGCAGTACTTC. Translated, it gives CASSGLAGGFYEQYF.

The rearrangement uses TRBV5-6 and TRBJ2-1; 8 bases align to TRBD1. Unmatched junction bases numbered 7, after V lost 0 bases and J lost 5 bases. Germline CDR1 and CDR2: SGHDT and YYEEEE. The CDR3 length is 16 residues. Here the CDR3 DNA reads TGTGCCAGCAGCTTGGCCAGGGGGCGACTAGACAATGAGCAGTTCTTC. As protein: CASSLARGRLDNEQFF.

The J gene is TRBJ2-5, the V gene TRBV27, with TRBD1 identical over 10 bases. The J call could be wrong; TRBJ2-7 is a better fit for the DNA end. Germline loops: CDR1 MNHEY, CDR2 SMNVEV (reference sequence). The CDR3 length is 14 residues. The CDR3 reads CASSYGTGAYEQYF. CDR3 coding DNA: TGTGCCAGCAGTTATGGGACAGGGGCATACGAGCAGTACTTC.

The chain joins TRBV6-5 to TRBJ2-2; tentatively, D is TRBD1 (5 bases). CDR3 size: 14 residues. The germline V gene encodes CDR1 MNHEY and CDR2 SVGAGI. Trimming took off 2 bases at V and 10 bases at J, with 14 bases between the two ends. CDR3 sequence (DNA): TGTGCCAGCAGTTACGATCTGGGGCGAATGGAGCTGTTTTTT. Its protein product is CASSYDLGRMELFF.

The V gene is TRBV5-5, the J gene TRBJ2-2; the D is unclear. Trimming took off 2 bases at V and 0 bases at J, with 8 bases between the two ends. The V gene's germline CDR1 is SGHKS and CDR2 YYEKEE (reference sequence). This CDR3 has 15 amino acids. The DNA of the CDR3 is TGTGCCAGCAGCTTTTTTTCTTCGAACACCGGGGAGCTGTTTTTT. Translation: CASSFFSSNTGELFF.

The chain recombines TRBV4-1 with TRBJ2-2; 8 nucleotides align to TRBD2. Germline V lookup: CDR1 MGHRA, CDR2 YSYEKL. The CDR3 contains 17 residues. J gave up 1 base and V 3 bases, and 7 bases lay outside the gene matches. CDR3 loop: CASSHLAGGKNTGELFF. The CDR3, as DNA: TGCGCCAGCAGCCACCTAGCGGGTGGTAAGAACACCGGGGAGCTGTTTTTT.

This chain links TRBV27 with TRBJ2-5; a possible D gene is TRBD1 (6 bases). The CDR3 extends over 14 amino acids. The germline V and J ends were trimmed by 6 bases and 5 bases, with 16 bases remaining between them. Germline lookup yields CDR1 MNHEY and CDR2 SMNVEV (reference sequence). The CDR3: CASRRTRDTETQYF. The CDR3 nucleotides are TGTGCCAGCAGAAGAACCCGGGACACCGAGACCCAGTACTTC.

The chain links TRBV13 to TRBJ2-7; possible D gene TRBD2, 6 bases. The germline gives CDR1 PRHDT, CDR2 FYEKMQ (reference sequence). The CDR3 is 16 amino acids. Between the trimmed V and J ends, which lost 0 bases and 3 bases, there was a span of 15 bases. Here the CDR3 DNA reads TGTGCCAGCAGCTTAGGCGCGGGGCGAGAGTTCTACGAGCAGTACTTC. This sequence encodes CASSLGAGREFYEQYF. The full variable domain, in which reference TRBV13 and TRBJ2-7 provide the parts outside the CDR3, is AAGVIQSPRHLIKEKRETATLKCYPIPRHDTVYWYQQGPGQDPQFLISFYEKMQSDKGSIPDRFSAQQFSDYHSELNMSSLELGDSALYFCASSLGAGREFYEQYFGPGTRLTVT.

This rearrangement joins TRBV5-4 to TRBJ2-1, with 8 bases matching TRBD1. Per the germline V gene, CDR1 is SGHNT and CDR2 is YYREEE (reference sequence). The trim removed 4 bases at V and 8 bases at J, leaving 8 bases unmatched. The CDR3 sequence is 14 residues long. This chain's CDR3 is CASSLRTGSDEQFF. The CDR3 DNA follows: TGTGCCAGCAGCCTCAGGACAGGGTCCGATGAGCAGTTCTTC.

The chain employs TRBV30 and TRBJ2-7; D is possibly TRBD2 (5 bases). In germline, CDR1 is GTSNPN, CDR2 SVGIG (reference sequence). V was shortened by 2 bases and J by 5 bases, with 13 bases between the two germline ends. The CDR3 loop spans 13 amino acids. The CDR3 sequence: CAWSYDNGDEQYF. DNA of the CDR3: TGTGCCTGGAGTTACGACAACGGGGACGAGCAGTACTTC.

The V call is TRBV27, the J call TRBJ2-2; 11 bases map to TRBD1. There are 15 residues in the CDR3. Germline loops: CDR1 MNHEY, CDR2 SMNVEV (reference sequence). With V trimmed by 6 bases and J by 5 bases, 5 bases remained unmatched. The DNA for the CDR3 is TGTGCCAGCAGAACCCGGGACAGGGGGACCGGGGAGCTGTTTTTT. As protein: CASRTRDRGTGELFF.

In DNA, the CDR3 is TGTGCCAGCAGTTTCGGACAGGGGGCGCTGGGTAGGACTGAAGCTTTCTTT. Translated: CASSFGQGALGRTEAFF. The J gene is TRBJ1-1, the V gene TRBV27; 11 nucleotides match TRBD1. This CDR3 has 17 residues. The V gene's germline CDR1 is MNHEY and CDR2 SMNVEV (reference sequence). V dropped 3 bases and J dropped 5; count of bases not matched to a gene: 11.

V and J are TRBV5-5 and TRBJ2-1; 10 positions match TRBD2. CDR1 is SGHKS and CDR2 is YYEKEE in the germline V gene (reference sequence). V trimming: 0 bases; J trimming: 3 bases; junction bases outside the gene matches: 3. The CDR3 runs to 16 residues. CDR3: CASSLGTSGIYNEQFF. CDR3 sequence (DNA): TGTGCCAGCAGCTTGGGGACTAGCGGTATCTACAATGAGCAGTTCTTC.

This chain links TRBV7-2 with TRBJ1-2, with 8 bases identical to TRBD1. Germline V gives CDR1 SGHTA, CDR2 FQGNSA. There are 12 residues in the CDR3. Trimming cost V 2 bases and J 8 bases; bases outside gene matches: 1. The CDR3 DNA reads as TGTGCCAGCAGCTTAAACAGGGGGGGCTACACCTTC. Its translation: CASSLNRGGYTF.

This clone was picked up a small number of times. The chain carries TRBV4-1 and TRBJ2-2; D may be TRBD2 (5 bases). The ends were cut back, 0 bases at V and 4 bases at J, with 9 bases in the middle. This CDR3 is 15 amino acids long. CDR1 is MGHRA, CDR2 YSYEKL, per germline. The CDR3 DNA sequence: TGCGCCAGCAGCCAAGAAGGACTCCTCACCGGGGAGCTGTTTTTT. Translating gives CASSQEGLLTGELFF.

The V gene is TRBV9, the J gene TRBJ2-7; 10 bases map to TRBD1. The CDR3 sequence is 14 residues long. V gave up 4 bases and J gave up 2 bases; unmatched junction bases: 3. CDR1 is SGDLS and CDR2 is YYNGEE in the germline V gene. In DNA form, the CDR3 reads TGTGCCAGCAGCCTAGGACAGGGGGCCTACGAGCAGTACTTC. It is translated as CASSLGQGAYEQYF.

The chain employs TRBV19 and TRBJ2-6, with 7 bases fitting TRBD2. Germline V gene sequence: CDR1 LNHDA, CDR2 SQIVND (reference sequence). Trimming removed 4 bases from V and 2 bases from J; junction bases left unmatched: 8. The CDR3 totals 17 residues. For the CDR3, the DNA is TGTGCCAGTAGTAATCGGGAGGCCGGCCCTGGGGCCAACGTCCTGACTTTC. It translates to CASSNREAGPGANVLTF. The full variable domain, with the rest looked up from reference TRBV19 and TRBJ2-6, is DGGITQSPKYLFRKEGQNVTLSCEQNLNHDAMYWYRQDPGQGLRLIYYSQIVNDFQKGDIAEGYSVSREKKESFPLTVTSAQKNPTAFYLCASSNREAGPGANVLTFGAGSRLTVL.

This chain joins TRBV2 and TRBJ2-1, with 8 bases that match TRBD1. The J segment lost 3 bases and the V segment lost 5 bases, leaving 3 bases of the junction unmatched. Germline CDR1 reads SNHLY; CDR2 reads FYNNEI. The CDR3 contains 14 residues. CDR3 amino acids: CASSRTGNYNEQFF. The DNA for the CDR3 is TGTGCCAGCAGTAGGACAGGGAACTACAATGAGCAGTTCTTC.

This chain joins TRBV6-5 and TRBJ1-2, with D perhaps matching TRBD1 (5 bases). The V gene lost 6 bases and the J gene lost 4 bases, with 9 bases spanning the gap. The CDR3 covers 12 residues. Germline loops: CDR1 MNHEY, CDR2 SVGAGI. The CDR3 DNA follows: TGTGCCAGCAGCCGGAGGGGCTATGGCTACACCTTC. It encodes CASSRRGYGYTF.

The sample holds a few counts of this clone. The chain employs TRBV30 and TRBJ2-3; D is ambiguous. The germline V gene has CDR1 GTSNPN and CDR2 SVGIG (reference sequence). With 0 bases removed from V and 4 bases from J, the gap between germline ends came to 14 bases. The CDR3 has 15 residues. CDR3 DNA sequence: TGTGCCTGGAGTGTCCCGTCCCGGGTCCCAGATACGCAGTATTTT. Residues: CAWSVPSRVPDTQYF. Drawing the rest from reference TRBV30 and TRBJ2-3, the complete variable domain is SQTIHQWPATLVQPVGSPLSLECTVEGTSNPNLYWYRQAAGRGLQLLFYSVGIGQISSEVPQNLSASRPQDRQFILSSKKLLLSDSGFYLCAWSVPSRVPDTQYFGPGTRLTVL.

In this sample, this clone turned up once. The chain is built from TRBV28 and TRBJ2-5, with 10 bases matching TRBD1. J lost 5 bases, V lost 6 bases, and 9 bases had no gene match. The CDR3 has 15 amino acids. The germline V gene has CDR1 MDHEN and CDR2 SYDVKM. In DNA, the CDR3 is TGTGCCAGCAGCCCTGGGACAGGGGTATTGGAGACCCAGTACTTC. Amino acid sequence: CASSPGTGVLETQYF.

The V call is TRBV28, the J call TRBJ1-4, with 7 bases aligning to TRBD1. Unmatched junction bases numbered 8, after V lost 5 bases and J lost 8 bases. This CDR3 is built from 14 residues. CDR1 and CDR2 (germline): MDHEN, SYDVKM. The CDR3 protein is CASSTRTGSEKLFF. The CDR3 coding sequence is TGTGCCAGCAGTACCAGGACAGGTTCGGAAAAACTGTTTTTT.

CDR3 coding DNA: TGTGCCAGCAGCTTATTGGGACTAGCGGAGGGGACCGGGGAGCTGTTTTTT. Its translation: CASSLLGLAEGTGELFF. The chain uses TRBV7-2 and TRBJ2-2; 11 nucleotides match TRBD2. Germline V gene sequence: CDR1 SGHTA, CDR2 FQGNSA. Trimming cost V 2 bases and J 5 bases; bases outside gene matches: 7. This CDR3 comprises 17 residues.